This T cell receptor (beta chain) comes out of a study of CD8+CD57+ T cells in acquired aplastic anemia. Turning to the study itself: Yields of DNA that came from sorted CD4+ and CD8+ cells averaged roughly 3.3 ug. Reads per healthy sample averaged about 9.8 million (CD4+) and 11.0 million (CD8+). General study findings and limits: Overlapping CD8+ CDR3 repertoires of patients and controls contained some 30 shared sequences. Patients showed no significant difference from controls in CD8+ Simpson's diversity.

According to the study, genomic DNA was the template for TCR beta VDJ and CDR3 profiling. TCRdb called the reads again in MiXCR, with one record for every CDR3 protein. The sample has more than 150,000 distinct CDR3 sequences; approximately 49% are singletons. Details on this clonotype: No antigen is known for it.

Per the germline V gene, CDR1 is SGHTA and CDR2 is FQGNSA. V lost 7 bases and J 1 base, leaving 14 bases between the germline ends. The CDR3 consists of 14 residues. This chain uses TRBV7-2 with TRBJ2-7; D is perhaps TRBD2 (5 bases). The sequencing input was sorted CD4+, CD8+, or CD8+CD57+ T cells (not recorded which) from PBMCs. The sequence came from a human donor in good health. CDR3 DNA sequence: TGTGCCAGCAAAATAGCGATCAATTCCTACGAGCAGTACTTC. Translated: CASKIAINSYEQYF.